This T cell receptor (beta chain) was identified in a study of blood T cell repertoires in COVID-19. On the study more broadly: T cells, B-cell-depleted T cells, or PBMCs supplied cDNA or gDNA.

The CDR3 is 12 residues long. Germline V gene sequence: CDR1 SNHLY, CDR2 FYNNEI. V shed 6 bases and J 6 bases; nucleotides not matched to a gene: 1. Original methodology: The authors estimated nucleated cell counts from reference gene primer amplification. The data were produced by immunoSEQ multiplex PCR, yet TCRdb's version contains in-frame clones alone and is incomplete. V, J and clone size were drawn from that table, and D and trimming were deduced from the DNA. Of about 61,000 clones in the sample, more than 70% are singletons; the top ten hold over 20%. This sequence originates from a woman in her 50s with active or convalescent COVID-19. This chain uses TRBV2 with TRBJ2-2, with TRBD2 identical over 7 bases. The sample consisted of peripheral blood. The CDR3 reads CASSREAGELFF. The CDR3 DNA reads as TGTGCCAGCAGCCGGGAGGCCGGGGAGCTGTTTTTT. Variable domain in full (rest from reference TRBV2 and TRBJ2-2): EPEVTQTPSHQVTQMGQEVILRCVPISNHLYFYWYRQILGQKVEFLVSFYNNEISEKSEIFDDQFSVERPDGSNFTLKIRSTKLEDSAMYFCASSREAGELFFGEGSRLTVL.